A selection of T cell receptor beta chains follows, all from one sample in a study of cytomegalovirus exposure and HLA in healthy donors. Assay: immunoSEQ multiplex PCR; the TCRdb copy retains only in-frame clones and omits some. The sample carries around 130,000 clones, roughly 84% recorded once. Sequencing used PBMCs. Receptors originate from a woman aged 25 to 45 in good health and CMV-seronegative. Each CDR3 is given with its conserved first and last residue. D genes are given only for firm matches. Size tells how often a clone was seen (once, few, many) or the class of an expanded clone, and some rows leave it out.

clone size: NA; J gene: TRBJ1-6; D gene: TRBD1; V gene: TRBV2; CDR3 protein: CASSERTGFSPLHF; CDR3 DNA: TGTGCCAGCAGTGAAAGGACAGGGTTTTCACCCCTCCACTTT
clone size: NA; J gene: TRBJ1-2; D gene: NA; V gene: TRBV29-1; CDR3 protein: CSVDGGRWGYTF; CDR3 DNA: TGCAGCGTTGATGGAGGCCGATGGGGCTACACCTTC
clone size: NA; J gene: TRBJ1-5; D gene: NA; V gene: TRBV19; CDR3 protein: CASSSSDQYSNQPQHF; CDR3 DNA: TGTGCCAGTAGTTCGTCAGATCAATATAGCAATCAGCCCCAGCATTTT
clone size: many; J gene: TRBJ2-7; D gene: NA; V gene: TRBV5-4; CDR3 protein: CASSGQGSYEQYF; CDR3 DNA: TGTGCCAGCAGCGGTCAGGGTTCCTACGAGCAGTACTTC
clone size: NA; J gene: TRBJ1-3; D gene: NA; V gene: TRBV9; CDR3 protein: CASSVAGGAYGNTIYF; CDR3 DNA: TGTGCCAGCAGCGTAGCTGGGGGGGCCTACGGAAACACCATATATTTT
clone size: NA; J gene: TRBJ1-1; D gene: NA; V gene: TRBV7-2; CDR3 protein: CASSLISGKKSEAFF; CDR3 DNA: TGTGCCAGCAGCTTAATATCGGGGAAGAAATCTGAAGCTTTCTTT
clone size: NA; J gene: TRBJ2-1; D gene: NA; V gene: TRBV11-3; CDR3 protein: CASSLEISFAYNEQFF; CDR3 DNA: TGTGCCAGCAGCTTAGAGATTAGCTTTGCCTACAATGAGCAGTTCTTC
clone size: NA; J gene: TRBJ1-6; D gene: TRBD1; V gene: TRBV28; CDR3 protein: CASDRGQGSPLHF; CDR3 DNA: TGTGCCAGCGATAGGGGGCAGGGTTCACCCCTCCACTTT
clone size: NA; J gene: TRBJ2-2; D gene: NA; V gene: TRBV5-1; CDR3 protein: CASSLAGATDTGELFF; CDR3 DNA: TGCGCCAGCAGCTTGGCCGGTGCTACAGACACCGGGGAGCTGTTTTTT
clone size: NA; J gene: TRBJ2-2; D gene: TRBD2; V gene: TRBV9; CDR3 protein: CASSVGGGTYTGELFF; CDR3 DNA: TGTGCCAGCAGCGTAGGCGGGGGGACGTACACCGGGGAGCTGTTTTTT
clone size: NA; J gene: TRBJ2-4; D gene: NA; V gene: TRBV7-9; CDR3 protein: CASNRDSSQSIQYF; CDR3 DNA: TGTGCCAGCAATCGTGACAGTTCGCAAAGTATTCAGTACTTC
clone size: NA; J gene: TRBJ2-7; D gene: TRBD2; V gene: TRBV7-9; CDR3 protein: CASSLLAGASYEQYF; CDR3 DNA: TGTGCCAGCAGCCTTCTAGCGGGGGCGTCCTACGAGCAGTACTTC
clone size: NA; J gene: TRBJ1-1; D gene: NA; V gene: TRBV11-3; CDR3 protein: CASSSTGNTEAFF; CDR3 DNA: TGTGCCAGCAGCTCGACAGGGAACACTGAAGCTTTCTTT
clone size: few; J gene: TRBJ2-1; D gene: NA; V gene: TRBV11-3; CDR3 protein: CASSLGSGGDEQFF; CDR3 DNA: TGTGCCAGCAGCTTAGGTTCAGGCGGGGATGAGCAGTTCTTC
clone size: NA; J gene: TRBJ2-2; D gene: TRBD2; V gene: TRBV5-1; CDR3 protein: CASSALAGTNTGELFF; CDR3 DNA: TGCGCCAGCAGCGCCTTAGCGGGTACGAACACCGGGGAGCTGTTTTTT
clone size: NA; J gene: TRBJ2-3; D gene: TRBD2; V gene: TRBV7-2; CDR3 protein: CASSQRARASGGDTQYF; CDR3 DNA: TGTGCCAGCAGCCAACGGGCACGGGCTAGCGGGGGAGATACGCAGTATTTT
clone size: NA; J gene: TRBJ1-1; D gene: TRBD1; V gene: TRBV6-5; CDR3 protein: CASSYSGTGGGEAFF; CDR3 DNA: TGTGCCAGCAGTTACTCGGGGACAGGCGGGGGTGAAGCTTTCTTT
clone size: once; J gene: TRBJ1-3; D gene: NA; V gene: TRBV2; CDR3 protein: CASSFTAGVGSGNTIYF; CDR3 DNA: TGTGCCAGCAGCTTCACCGCGGGAGTGGGCTCTGGAAACACCATATATTTT
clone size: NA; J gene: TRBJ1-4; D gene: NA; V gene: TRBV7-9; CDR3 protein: CASSYGDWDNGEKLFF; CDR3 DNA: TGTGCCAGCAGCTACGGCGATTGGGACAACGGGGAAAAACTGTTTTTT
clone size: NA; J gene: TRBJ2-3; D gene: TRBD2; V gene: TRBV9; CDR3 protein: CASSTHLSGGAIDTQYF; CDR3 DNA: TGTGCCAGCAGCACCCACCTAAGCGGGGGGGCGATAGATACGCAGTATTTT
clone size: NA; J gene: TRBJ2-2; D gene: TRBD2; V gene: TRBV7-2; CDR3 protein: CASSSGLAGELFF; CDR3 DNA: TGTGCCAGCAGCTCCGGACTAGCCGGGGAGCTGTTTTTT
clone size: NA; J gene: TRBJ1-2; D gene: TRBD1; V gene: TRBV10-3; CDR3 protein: CAISESGQGNYGYTF; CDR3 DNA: TGTGCCATCAGTGAGTCGGGACAGGGTAACTATGGCTACACCTTC
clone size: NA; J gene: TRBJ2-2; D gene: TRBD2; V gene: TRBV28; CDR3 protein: CASSLSGRFTGELFF; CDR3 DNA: TGTGCCAGCAGTTTATCCGGGAGGTTCACCGGGGAGCTGTTTTTT
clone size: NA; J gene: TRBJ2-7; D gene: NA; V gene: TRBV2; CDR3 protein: CASSGDISYEQYF; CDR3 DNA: TGTGCCAGCAGTGGGGACATCTCCTACGAGCAGTACTTC
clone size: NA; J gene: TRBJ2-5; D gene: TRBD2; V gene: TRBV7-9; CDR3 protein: CASSPPSGGAETQYF; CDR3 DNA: TGTGCCAGCAGCCCCCCTAGCGGGGGGGCGGAGACCCAGTACTTC
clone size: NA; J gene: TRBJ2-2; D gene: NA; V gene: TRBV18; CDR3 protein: CASSPNLGQNTGELFF; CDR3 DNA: TGTGCCAGCTCACCAAATCTGGGACAGAACACCGGGGAGCTGTTTTTT
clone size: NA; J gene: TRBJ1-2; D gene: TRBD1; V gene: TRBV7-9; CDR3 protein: CASRALRDRDYGYTF; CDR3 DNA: TGTGCCAGCAGGGCACTTCGGGACAGGGACTATGGCTACACCTTC
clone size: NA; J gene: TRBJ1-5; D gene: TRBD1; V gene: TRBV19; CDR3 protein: CASSRDRGINQPQHF; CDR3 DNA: TGTGCCAGTAGTCGGGACAGGGGGATTAATCAGCCCCAGCATTTT
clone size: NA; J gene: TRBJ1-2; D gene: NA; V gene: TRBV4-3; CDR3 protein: CASSQDPRRALNYGYTF; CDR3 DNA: TGCGCCAGCAGCCAAGATCCTCGCAGGGCCCTTAACTATGGCTACACCTTC
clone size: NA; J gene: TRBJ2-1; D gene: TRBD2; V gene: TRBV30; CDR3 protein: CAWSVGTTRNGNEQFF; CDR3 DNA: TGTGCCTGGAGCGTAGGGACTACCCGGAACGGCAATGAGCAGTTCTTC
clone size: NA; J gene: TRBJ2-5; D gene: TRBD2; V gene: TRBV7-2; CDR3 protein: CASSYSGEETQYF; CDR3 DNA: TGTGCCAGCAGCTATAGCGGGGAAGAGACCCAGTACTTC
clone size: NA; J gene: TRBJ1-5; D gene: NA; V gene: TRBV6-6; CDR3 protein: CASSSDQPQHF; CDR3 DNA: TGTGCCAGCAGTTCGGATCAGCCCCAGCATTTT
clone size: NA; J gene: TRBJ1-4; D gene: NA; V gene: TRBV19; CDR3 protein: CASSIGPVTNEKLFF; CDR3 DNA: TGTGCCAGTAGTATCGGTCCGGTAACTAATGAAAAACTGTTTTTT
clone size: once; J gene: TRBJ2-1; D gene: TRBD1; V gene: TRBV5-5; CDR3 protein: CASRRPGQGNEQFF; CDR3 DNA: TGTGCCAGCAGGAGGCCGGGACAGGGCAATGAGCAGTTCTTC
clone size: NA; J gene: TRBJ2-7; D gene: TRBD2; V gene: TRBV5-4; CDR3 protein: CASSVERGSYEQYF; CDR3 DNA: TGTGCCAGCAGTGTGGAGCGGGGGTCCTACGAGCAGTACTTC
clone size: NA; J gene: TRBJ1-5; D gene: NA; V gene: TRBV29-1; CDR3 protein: CSVRTQGWGQPQHF; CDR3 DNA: TGCAGCGTTCGGACCCAGGGCTGGGGTCAGCCCCAGCATTTT
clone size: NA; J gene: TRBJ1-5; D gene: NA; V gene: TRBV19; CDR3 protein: CASSIVLNTYSNQPQHF; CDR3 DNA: TGTGCCAGTAGTATAGTCCTCAACACGTATAGCAATCAGCCCCAGCATTTT
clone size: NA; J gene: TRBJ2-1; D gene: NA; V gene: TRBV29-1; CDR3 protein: CSVVGGSYNEQFF; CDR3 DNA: TGCAGCGTTGTGGGGGGTTCCTACAATGAGCAGTTCTTC
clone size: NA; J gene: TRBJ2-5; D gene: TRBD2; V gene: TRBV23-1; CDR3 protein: CASSQSRRGRQETQYF; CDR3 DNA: TGCGCCAGCAGTCAATCGAGGCGGGGGAGACAAGAGACCCAGTACTTC
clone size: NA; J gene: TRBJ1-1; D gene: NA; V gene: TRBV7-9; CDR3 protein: CASSLGGSVTEAFF; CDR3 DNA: TGTGCCAGCAGCTTAGGCGGCAGTGTCACTGAAGCTTTCTTT
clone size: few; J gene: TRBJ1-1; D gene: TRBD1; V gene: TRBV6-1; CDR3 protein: CASSRQGGDTEAFF; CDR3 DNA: TGTGCCAGCAGTAGACAGGGGGGGGACACTGAAGCTTTCTTT
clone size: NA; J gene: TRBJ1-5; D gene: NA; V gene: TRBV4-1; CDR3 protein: CASSQLGGGQPQHF; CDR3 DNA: TGCGCCAGCAGCCAGTTGGGAGGGGGTCAGCCCCAGCATTTT
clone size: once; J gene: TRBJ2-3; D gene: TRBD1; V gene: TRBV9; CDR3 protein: CASSVGQGLNPGTDTQYF; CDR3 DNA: TGTGCCAGCAGCGTAGGACAGGGGCTCAATCCTGGCACAGATACGCAGTATTTT
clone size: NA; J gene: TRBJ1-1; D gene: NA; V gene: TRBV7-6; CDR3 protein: CASSTFPGNTEAFF; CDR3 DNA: TGTGCCAGCAGCACCTTCCCGGGGAACACTGAAGCTTTCTTT